The clone carrying this T cell receptor beta chain was found once. The data stem from a study of Ad26.COV2.S vaccination and SARS-CoV-2 variants. Noted treatment: around 19 received Ad26.COV2.S at low or high dose, single or two shots; about 5 received placebo; per-sample allocation not given. Collection of the samples took place on day 63 after the first injection of vaccine or placebo. Assay: immunoSEQ multiplex PCR; the TCRdb copy retains only in-frame clones and omits some. In the table there are about 420,000 clones, 88% of which are singletons. Source: peripheral blood, taken in a trial of Ad26.COV2.S vaccine versus placebo. The sequence came from a person between 18 and 65 years old who received the Ad26.COV2.S COVID-19 vaccine or a placebo.

CDR3 coding DNA: TGTGCCAGCAGCCGGTCTGGGGTCTATTCCTACGAGCAGTACTTC. Amino acids: CASSRSGVYSYEQYF. The chain joins TRBV5-6 to TRBJ2-7; unclear D gene. Looked up from germline, CDR1 is SGHDT and CDR2 is YYEEEE. The V end lost 4 bases, the J end lost 1 base, and 15 bases lay between the germline ends. CDR3 size: 15 residues.